A selection of T cell receptor beta chains follows, all from one sample in a study of beta chain features in type 1 diabetes. Some clones are missing from TCRdb's copy, which holds only in-frame ones; the method was immunoSEQ multiplex PCR. Counted here are around 650,000 clones, around 12% occurring once; the ten biggest clones make up approximately 0.11%. The source material was naive CD4+ T cells from blood. The source is a man aged 25 to 40 with type 1 diabetes. Each CDR3 is given with its conserved first and last residue. The order of the fields is D gene, J gene, V gene, clone size, CDR3 protein, CDR3 DNA. A D gene is named only where the DNA matches it firmly. Part of the rows lack a size; the others show once, few, many or a class for expanded clones.

d_call: TRBD1; j_call: TRBJ1-6; v_call: TRBV6-6; clone_size: few; cdr3_aa: CASRTGGRYNSPLHF; cdr3_nt: TGTGCCAGCAGGACAGGGGGACGGTATAATTCACCCCTCCACTTT
d_call: NA; j_call: TRBJ2-7; v_call: TRBV7-8; clone_size: few; cdr3_aa: CASSLIQGGEQYF; cdr3_nt: TGTGCCAGCAGCTTAATACAAGGAGGCGAGCAGTACTTC
d_call: TRBD1; j_call: TRBJ1-4; v_call: TRBV30; clone_size: NA; cdr3_aa: CAWSGQTNEKLFF; cdr3_nt: TGTGCCTGGTCGGGACAGACTAATGAAAAACTGTTTTTT
d_call: NA; j_call: TRBJ1-3; v_call: TRBV27; clone_size: NA; cdr3_aa: CASSPNGGQWGNTIYF; cdr3_nt: TGTGCCAGCAGCCCCAACGGGGGGCAGTGGGGAAACACCATATATTTT
d_call: NA; j_call: TRBJ2-7; v_call: TRBV5-6; clone_size: few; cdr3_aa: CASGPGRSSYEQYF; cdr3_nt: TGTGCCAGCGGGCCGGGACGGAGCTCCTACGAGCAGTACTTC
d_call: TRBD2; j_call: TRBJ2-5; v_call: TRBV29-1; clone_size: NA; cdr3_aa: CSAGTSGGEETQYF; cdr3_nt: TGCAGCGCCGGGACTAGCGGGGGGGAAGAGACCCAGTACTTC
d_call: NA; j_call: TRBJ2-7; v_call: TRBV21-1; clone_size: NA; cdr3_aa: CASSARQGHDEQYF; cdr3_nt: TGTGCCAGCAGCGCCCGACAGGGGCACGACGAGCAGTACTTC
d_call: NA; j_call: TRBJ2-6; v_call: TRBV15; clone_size: NA; cdr3_aa: CATSSVGFTVLTF; cdr3_nt: TGTGCCACCAGCAGTGTGGGGTTCACCGTCCTGACTTTC
d_call: NA; j_call: TRBJ2-7; v_call: TRBV5-6; clone_size: few; cdr3_aa: CASSVTGSRSYEQYF; cdr3_nt: TGTGCCAGCAGCGTTACCGGGTCCCGCTCCTACGAGCAGTACTTC
d_call: NA; j_call: TRBJ1-6; v_call: TRBV13; clone_size: NA; cdr3_aa: CASSFRGNSPLHF; cdr3_nt: TGTGCCAGCAGCTTTCGGGGAAATTCACCCCTCCACTTT
d_call: TRBD1; j_call: TRBJ2-5; v_call: TRBV10-3; clone_size: few; cdr3_aa: CAIRGTAQETQYF; cdr3_nt: TGTGCCATCAGAGGGACAGCCCAAGAGACCCAGTACTTC
d_call: TRBD1; j_call: TRBJ1-2; v_call: TRBV7-9; clone_size: NA; cdr3_aa: CASSARDRGYFNYGYTF; cdr3_nt: TGTGCCAGCAGCGCCCGGGACAGGGGATACTTTAACTATGGCTACACCTTC
d_call: NA; j_call: TRBJ1-1; v_call: TRBV11-2; clone_size: NA; cdr3_aa: CASSLFSGSQKAFF; cdr3_nt: TGTGCCAGCAGCTTATTCAGTGGGAGTCAGAAAGCTTTCTTT
d_call: NA; j_call: TRBJ2-6; v_call: TRBV7-2; clone_size: few; cdr3_aa: CASSPGGPSGANVLTF; cdr3_nt: TGTGCCAGCAGCCCAGGGGGGCCCTCCGGGGCCAACGTCCTGACTTTC
d_call: TRBD1; j_call: TRBJ1-4; v_call: TRBV11-2; clone_size: few; cdr3_aa: CASSFADREKLFF; cdr3_nt: TGTGCCAGCAGCTTCGCCGACAGGGAAAAGCTGTTTTTT
d_call: NA; j_call: TRBJ1-4; v_call: TRBV28; clone_size: NA; cdr3_aa: CASRGPSNEKLFF; cdr3_nt: TGTGCCAGCAGAGGCCCTTCTAATGAAAAACTGTTTTTT
d_call: TRBD1; j_call: TRBJ2-7; v_call: TRBV5-1; clone_size: NA; cdr3_aa: CASSLDGTVSYEQYF; cdr3_nt: TGCGCCAGCAGCTTGGATGGGACAGTCTCCTACGAGCAGTACTTC
d_call: NA; j_call: TRBJ1-6; v_call: TRBV6-6; clone_size: few; cdr3_aa: CASSDRDSSPLHF; cdr3_nt: TGTGCCAGCAGCGACAGAGATAGTTCACCCCTCCACTTT
d_call: NA; j_call: TRBJ1-6; v_call: TRBV6-5; clone_size: NA; cdr3_aa: CASSPRDTNSPLHF; cdr3_nt: TGTGCCAGCAGCCCCCGGGACACTAATTCACCCCTCCACTTT
d_call: NA; j_call: TRBJ1-6; v_call: TRBV9; clone_size: NA; cdr3_aa: CASSVEQGFNSPLHF; cdr3_nt: TGTGCCAGCAGCGTAGAGCAGGGGTTTAATTCACCCCTCCACTTT
d_call: TRBD1; j_call: TRBJ1-1; v_call: TRBV6-5; clone_size: few; cdr3_aa: CASSRGQPDEAFF; cdr3_nt: TGTGCCAGCAGCCGGGGACAGCCGGATGAAGCTTTCTTT
d_call: NA; j_call: TRBJ2-6; v_call: TRBV27; clone_size: few; cdr3_aa: CASSFGYKLTGANVLTF; cdr3_nt: TGTGCCAGCAGTTTCGGGTATAAGTTGACTGGGGCCAACGTCCTGACTTTC
d_call: NA; j_call: TRBJ1-2; v_call: TRBV9; clone_size: NA; cdr3_aa: CASSVGANYGYTF; cdr3_nt: TGTGCCAGCAGCGTAGGGGCTAACTATGGCTACACCTTC
d_call: NA; j_call: TRBJ2-3; v_call: TRBV9; clone_size: few; cdr3_aa: CASSVGWGADTQYF; cdr3_nt: TGTGCCAGCAGCGTAGGGTGGGGAGCAGATACGCAGTATTTT
d_call: NA; j_call: TRBJ2-7; v_call: TRBV6-6; clone_size: few; cdr3_aa: CASSYLGQESYEQYF; cdr3_nt: TGTGCCAGCAGTTACTTAGGTCAGGAATCCTACGAGCAGTACTTC
d_call: TRBD1; j_call: TRBJ2-3; v_call: TRBV25-1; clone_size: NA; cdr3_aa: CASSSGQGVTDTQYF; cdr3_nt: TGTGCCAGCAGTTCGGGACAGGGGGTTACAGATACGCAGTATTTT
d_call: TRBD1; j_call: TRBJ2-2; v_call: TRBV10-3; clone_size: few; cdr3_aa: CAINGQGDTGELFF; cdr3_nt: TGTGCCATCAACGGACAGGGAGACACCGGGGAGCTGTTTTTT
d_call: TRBD2; j_call: TRBJ2-3; v_call: TRBV18; clone_size: NA; cdr3_aa: CASSPQISGGPPDTQYF; cdr3_nt: TGTGCCAGCTCACCACAGATTAGCGGGGGTCCCCCAGATACGCAGTATTTT
d_call: NA; j_call: TRBJ1-1; v_call: TRBV4-3; clone_size: few; cdr3_aa: CASSFGRNTEAFF; cdr3_nt: TGCGCCAGCAGCTTCGGGCGGAACACTGAAGCTTTCTTT
d_call: NA; j_call: TRBJ2-2; v_call: TRBV9; clone_size: NA; cdr3_aa: CASSADVGVDGELFF; cdr3_nt: TGTGCCAGCAGCGCAGACGTGGGGGTGGACGGGGAGCTGTTTTTT
d_call: NA; j_call: TRBJ1-1; v_call: TRBV4-3; clone_size: few; cdr3_aa: CASRVGEVGNTEAFF; cdr3_nt: TGCGCCAGCAGGGTAGGTGAGGTGGGAAACACTGAAGCTTTCTTT
d_call: TRBD1; j_call: TRBJ2-7; v_call: TRBV30; clone_size: NA; cdr3_aa: CAWSGDRAYEQYF; cdr3_nt: TGTGCCTGGAGTGGGGACAGAGCCTACGAGCAGTACTTC
d_call: NA; j_call: TRBJ1-5; v_call: TRBV11-2; clone_size: few; cdr3_aa: CASSSGAPFQPQHF; cdr3_nt: TGTGCCAGCAGCTCCGGGGCCCCTTTTCAGCCCCAGCATTTT
d_call: NA; j_call: TRBJ1-4; v_call: TRBV6-1; clone_size: NA; cdr3_aa: CASSVGVRGLRDEKLFF; cdr3_nt: TGTGCCAGCAGTGTAGGAGTTAGGGGCCTGCGGGATGAAAAACTGTTTTTT
d_call: NA; j_call: TRBJ1-2; v_call: TRBV9; clone_size: few; cdr3_aa: CASSVAGTNYGYTF; cdr3_nt: TGTGCCAGCAGCGTAGCGGGCACGAACTATGGCTACACCTTC